This TCR beta chain is from a study of cytomegalovirus exposure and HLA in healthy donors (dated 2017 in TCRdb). For context, the study as a whole: An earlier analysis of 587 of the donors reported about 260 Gb of sequence data and 117 million unique TCR beta sequences obtained from around 170 million T cells. The study used immunosequencing to profile the T cell repertoires of approximately 690 subjects and linked those repertoires to cytomegalovirus serostatus. Rather than drawing on any new phenotypic data, the later analysis identified candidate immune exposures from TCR beta sequences and the way those sequences occurred across donors. A later genetic analysis used genome-wide SNP genotypes for about 65% of the roughly 670 donors, treating that subset as a discovery cohort. Roughly 300 gigabases of sequencing data and approximately 92 million unique TCR sequences made up an early release that covered 500 to 650 HLA-typed donors. Across roughly 420 genotyped donors of the cohort, an average of roughly 200,000 unique TCR beta nucleotide sequences per donor were sequenced, and around 19% of those sequences were non-productive. Every discovery cohort repertoire had been produced on one sequencing platform. HLA typing covered class I and class II loci at four-digit resolution. To predict cytomegalovirus infection status, the study combined high-throughput TCR immunosequencing, statistical association of individual TCRs with disease status, and machine learning. In addition to the first cohort of approximately 670 subjects, a separate validation cohort of 130 or so different subjects was used. Donor age, sex, ethnicity and CMV serostatus were compiled alongside the repertoire data. The study aimed to test whether signatures of past pathogen exposure could be identified by cataloging public T cell receptors. Roughly five DR-DQ haplotypes were handled as single units for association and clustering, since linkage in the cohort was strong. An earlier analysis of 587 of the donors used high-throughput TCR beta sequencing to judge whether each TCR beta V gene segment behaved as functional or pseudogenic. Among the 398 genotyped donors, about 83% belonged to the genetic ancestry cluster associated with self-reported Caucasian donors. Typing coverage differed by locus: A, B, C, DRB1 and DQB1 were typed in roughly 629-630 donors, DQA1 in roughly 500, DPA1 in some 600, and DPB1 in just under 490. A later analysis re-analyzed previously published TCR beta repertoires from approximately 670 donors and added high-resolution HLA genotyping to study TCR occurrence patterns.

A word on this clone: What this receptor recognizes is not known.

The investigation overall reported the following: Strong co-occurrence of HLA alleles, especially DR and DQ, made assigning TCR associations to individual alleles difficult. The classifier was reported to diagnose cytomegalovirus status with high specificity and sensitivity in both the original and validation cohorts. CMV serostatus was the only immune exposure information available for the cohort. An earlier analysis of approximately 540 of the donors showed that most TCR beta V segments appeared in productive rearrangements either about 87% or about 30% of the time, which broadly matched IMGT annotations. The 87-base-pair reads could not distinguish some IMGT-functional V segments, including TRBV6-2 and TRBV6-3, so those segments were excluded. Only TCR beta chains were sequenced in this cohort, and the absence of alpha or paired-chain data limited detectable features. A later analysis found that HLA-associated TCR beta chains were more clonally expanded and had lower generation probabilities than equally common non-associated chains. Correlated functional status among segregating V segments might reflect linkage disequilibrium, but an unknown experimental factor could not be ruled out. Three of the identified cytomegalovirus-associated TCR beta chains were confirmed in vitro to be specific for cytomegalovirus antigens. About 17 rarely observed V segments, including chromosome 9 orphons, were excluded from the earlier analysis of some 590 of the donors because counts were too low. Most TCR sequences were observed very rarely across donors, whereas some public TCRs were present in many individuals. In a later analysis, the rate of TCR association differed among HLA loci, with DRB1 alleles having the most associated TCRs and HLA-C alleles having the fewest. Because some donors lacked HLA typing at each locus, the association tests relied only on the typed subset. The presence/absence analyses assumed that sequencing depth was roughly uniform across donors, and that assumption may not be true. A cluster of highly shared sequence variants was judged likely to represent a technical artifact of the sequencing pipeline. A further reported finding was that TCR beta sequences accurately predicted the HLA-A and HLA-B alleles for most subjects in the first cohort. An association between a missense DCLRE1C variant and V-gene and J-gene trimming of TCR beta chains was found in a later genetic analysis and replicated in an independent cohort. In a later genetic analysis, fewer N-insertions in productive TCRs were reported among donors in an Asian-associated ancestry cluster than the approximately 630-donor mean. The authors suggested that the approach could potentially be extended to other disease states and immunological phenotypes. In a later analysis, most CMV-associated TCR beta chains were found to appear HLA-restricted, with HLA associations seemingly driven largely by CMV exposure. In a later analysis, 16,951 TCR beta sequences were associated with specific HLA alleles at a false discovery rate of 0.05. According to a later analysis, parvovirus B19, influenza, CMV and Epstein-Barr virus appeared linked to several top co-occurrence clusters. In the study, around 150 TCR beta chains were listed as associated with cytomegalovirus.

The cohort comprised fewer than 700 healthy bone marrow donors. At the time of sampling, all cohort members were nominally healthy, though unrecorded immune exposures were likely present. The donor tested CMV seronegative and was one of the 352 seronegative cohort members. A peripheral blood sample was provided by each donor, and peripheral blood mononuclear cells were used for TCR beta sequencing. Genomic DNA extraction from the blood cell samples was performed with the Qiagen DNeasy Blood Extraction Kit. The method was the immunoSEQ multiplex PCR assay. For the multiplex PCR, a mixture combining 60 forward primers for TCR Vbeta segments and 13 reverse primers for TCR Jbeta segments was used. A multiplex PCR assay on genomic DNA amplified the CDR3 region of rearranged TCR beta genes. The Illumina HiSeq System was used to sequence the amplified TCR beta libraries as 87-base-pair reads. As for the original processing: A later analysis tallied 80 million to 95 million unique TCR beta chains across the 666 repertoires, and about 12 million of those chains were shared by two or more donors. Raw reads were error-corrected and collapsed into unique sequences with a nearest-neighbor algorithm that merged closely related sequences to remove PCR and sequencing errors. CDR3 sequences were aligned to IMGT reference sequences to assign V, D and J gene segments. Each retained sequence needed at least a six-nucleotide match to both a V gene segment and a J gene segment. A rearrangement counted as productive if the CDR3 had no stop codons and remained in frame with V and J, and every other rearrangement counted as non-productive. CDR3 was defined by IMGT convention, running from the second conserved V-encoded cysteine to the conserved J-encoded phenylalanine. Sequences without an unambiguous match to a single V gene segment were excluded from the earlier analysis of about 630 of the donors. In an earlier analysis of 587 of the donors, V segments were called functional above 56.7% productive rearrangements and were called segregating when the between-donor standard deviation exceeded 5%. A statistical classification framework was built for diagnosing cytomegalovirus status from the catalog of TCR beta chain sequences. V and J gene assignment, in a later analysis, came from comparing TCR nucleotide sequences with IMGT/GENE-DB human TR gene sequences. A later analysis assigned CDR3 sequences and most-parsimonious VDJ recombination scenarios with the TCRdist pipeline. A later analysis defined each TCR beta chain by its CDR3 amino acid sequence plus V-gene family, and excluded reads lacking a unique V-gene family. A later analysis removed roughly 590 highly shared, low-generation-probability nucleotide sequences to deal with suspected cross-contamination and a sequencing artifact. In a later analysis, a clonal expansion index for each public chain was calculated from normalized within-repertoire ranks of inferred template counts. In a later analysis, generation probabilities were computed using a VDJ recombination model fitted to out-of-frame rearrangements, and the results were checked against IGoR. Hypergeometric tests were used in a later analysis to score TCR-TCR, TCR-HLA and TCR-CMV co-occurrence, with a repertoire-size bias correction applied to the TCR pairs. A later analysis estimated false discovery rates by permuting HLA or CMV assignments 20 times. In a later analysis, co-occurring TCRs were grouped using DBSCAN, and TCRdist sequence similarity was added for clustering within HLA-allele-positive subsets. For co-occurrence clustering, repertoires with fewer than 30,000 or more than 120,000 public chains were excluded, along with four or five repertoires with anomalous nucleotide sharing. TCRdb obtained this table from immuneACCESS and retained in-frame rearrangements with V and J assigned. These tables miss some clones; where compared with another copy, unresolved V genes account for less than half of the shortfall, and the remainder is unexplained. D and trimming were read from the DNA, whereas the V and J calls and clone size are those reported in that table. This sample's table lists about 65,000 clones. The ten largest clones represent 15% of the sample.

V and J are trimmed by 0 bases and 2 bases, and the gene matches miss 2 bases of the junction. CDR1 SGHNT and CDR2 YYREEE were looked up in the germline V gene (reference sequence). Taken from cysteine to phenylalanine, the CDR3 has 15 residues. The read is trimmed to its CDR3 DNA, 45 bases read in frame from base 1. This sequence was found in a boy aged 5-17 years in good health and CMV-seronegative. Input material: PBMCs. Recombination linked TRBV5-4 to TRBJ2-3; 8 of the junction bases match TRBD2. The DNA reads as follows: TGTGCCAGCAGCTTGGGTAGCGGGGCCACAGATACGCAGTATTTT. Translated, it reads CASSLGSGATDTQYF.